The clone carrying this T cell receptor beta chain appeared a few times. The data originate from a study of blood T cell repertoires in COVID-19. In the study overall: The United States, Italy and Spain were the sources of the acute and convalescent COVID-19 samples. The cDNA or gDNA used as material had been derived from T cells, B-cell-depleted T cells, or PBMCs.

In the original analysis: Researchers report that nucleated cell counts were estimated from reference gene primer amplification. Profiling relied on immunoSEQ multiplex PCR, and the TCRdb table lists in-frame clones only, not all of them. The V and J calls and clone size were taken over from that table, and D and trimming were inferred from the DNA. The repertoire consists of about 55,000 clones, with roughly 80% occurring once and the leading ten covering roughly 5.8%. Germline loops: CDR1 SGHVS, CDR2 FQNEAQ. This CDR3 is 18 amino acids long. Trimming stripped 3 bases from V and 0 bases from J, with 18 bases between.

Sequenced material: peripheral blood. The clonotype comes from a human donor in a cohort sampled during active or convalescent COVID-19. V usage is TRBV7-8 and J usage is TRBJ2-4; weak D call: TRBD2 (7 bases). CDR3 residues: CASSLRGLGNLAKNIQYF. CDR3 coding DNA: TGTGCCAGCAGCTTGCGGGGGCTTGGGAATCTAGCCAAAAACATTCAGTACTTC.